This T cell receptor (beta chain) came from a study of OX40 agonist ivuxolimab in advanced cancers. For context, the study as a whole: Ivuxolimab was a fully human IgG2 agonistic monoclonal antibody targeting the costimulatory receptor OX40 (CD134). A male proportion of 82.7% and a mean age of roughly 55 years, ranging from about 20 to 80, were recorded for the dose-escalation cohort. The paper covers the monotherapy dose-escalation part of the phase I ivuxolimab trial, which included N = 52 patients. Three dose-escalation patients achieved partial responses, one with hepatocellular carcinoma and two with cutaneous melanoma. The point of sequencing TCRbeta in the periphery was to test whether ivuxolimab changed TCR sequence diversity and drove clonal T-cell expansion. Patients were allowed to have had prior anti-PD-1, anti-PD-L1 or anti-CTLA-4 therapy, and 40% to 45% of the dose-escalation patients had been treated with checkpoint inhibitors. Of the roughly 52 dose-escalation patients, hepatocellular carcinoma was present in about 20, melanoma in about 15, renal cell carcinoma in 9 and head and neck cancer in 9. Intravenous ivuxolimab was administered to patients every 2 weeks at six dose levels: 0.01, 0.1, 0.3, 1.5, 3 and 10 mg/kg. The study at large found these results: After ivuxolimab, more expanded clones were found on average in CD8+ T cells than in CD4+ T cells. At doses of 0.1 to 3.0 mg/kg, clonal expansion of both CD4+ and CD8+ T cells in blood was seen between baseline and week 6. Antigen specificity was not determined for the clonally expanded peripheral T cells. In the 0.1-3.0 mg/kg groups, partial responders were among the patients with the lowest normalized peripheral clonal expansion, particularly in CD8+ T cells. Low levels of normalized T-cell clonal expansion were also seen in some nonresponding patients.

Patients with autoimmune disease history or receiving systemic immunosuppression were excluded from the trial. In every dose cohort, peripheral blood was drawn for TCR sequencing at baseline, cycle 4 day 1, and cycle 7 day 1. Samples were obtained from an open-label, multicenter, first-in-human phase I dose-escalation trial of ivuxolimab. Adults with locally advanced or metastatic melanoma, renal cell carcinoma, hepatocellular carcinoma or head and neck squamous cell carcinoma were enrolled in the trial. Before TCR sequencing, CD4+ T cells and CD8+ T cells from peripheral blood were sorted into separate populations. Details on this clone: There is no known antigen for this receptor. No much larger clone exists at a distance of one base, and base qualities are not known.

The germline V gene provides CDR1 MGHDK and CDR2 SYGVNS. Reading from cysteine to phenylalanine, the CDR3 counts 14 amino acids. Only the CDR3 DNA is retained, 42 bases long and in frame from the first base. V is reduced by 1 base and J by 1 base, leaving a spacing of 4 bases between them. Genomic DNA was isolated from the sorted cells so that the TCRbeta CDR3 region could be sequenced. The immunoSEQ Assay was used to sequence the TCRbeta CDR3 regions. The table was pulled from immuneACCESS by TCRdb, which kept in-frame rearrangements only. Such tables lose some clones; where checked, under half of the loss comes from unresolved V genes, and the rest has no known cause. The sample includes roughly 66,000 clones, with 75% to 85% observed a single time. 1.2% of the sample is held by the ten biggest clonotypes.

The sequence is built from TRBV25-1 and TRBJ2-2; no D segment can be confidently identified. The TCR sequence derives from an adult with an advanced solid tumor such as melanoma, head and neck, liver or kidney cancer. This specimen was CD4+ or CD8+ T cells sorted from blood, taken in a trial of the OX40 agonist ivuxolimab. This receptor has the CDR3 CASSEFLNTGELFF. The DNA sequence is given as TGTGCCAGCAGTGAATTCTTGAACACCGGGGAGCTGTTTTTT. With the portions outside the CDR3 filled from the reference TRBV25-1 and TRBJ2-2 genes, the complete variable region becomes EADIYQTPRYLVIGTGKKITLECSQTMGHDKMYWYQQDPGMELHLIHYSYGVNSTEKGDLSSESTVSRIRTEHFPLTLESARPSHTSQYLCASSEFLNTGELFFGEGSRLTVL.